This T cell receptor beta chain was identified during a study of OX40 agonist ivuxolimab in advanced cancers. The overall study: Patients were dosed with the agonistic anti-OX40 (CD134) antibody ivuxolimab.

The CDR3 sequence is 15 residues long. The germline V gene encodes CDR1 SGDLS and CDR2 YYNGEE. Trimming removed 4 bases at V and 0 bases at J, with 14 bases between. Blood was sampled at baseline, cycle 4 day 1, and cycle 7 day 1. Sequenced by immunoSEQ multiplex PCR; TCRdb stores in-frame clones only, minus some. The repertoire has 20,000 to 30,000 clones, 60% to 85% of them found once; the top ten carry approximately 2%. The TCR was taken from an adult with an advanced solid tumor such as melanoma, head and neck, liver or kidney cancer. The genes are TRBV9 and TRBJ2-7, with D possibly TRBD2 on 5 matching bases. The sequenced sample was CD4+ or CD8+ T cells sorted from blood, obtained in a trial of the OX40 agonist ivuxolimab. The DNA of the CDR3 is TGTGCCAGCAGCCGTTTGGACTCAGCCTCCTACGAGCAGTACTTC. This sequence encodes CASSRLDSASYEQYF.